This T cell receptor beta chain was found in a study of blood T cell repertoires in COVID-19. All recovered Cohort 3 donors got two negative PCRs, got clearance, or saw symptom resolution. This CDR3 is 14 amino acids long. V was clipped by 7 bases and J by 2 bases, with 12 bases between them. CDR1 is MDHEN and CDR2 is SYDVKM in the germline V gene. Assay used: immunoSEQ multiplex PCR; TCRdb lists only in-frame clones, some missing. The sample carries over 150,000 clones, about nine tenths recorded once. Source material: PBMCs or T cells enriched from blood (not recorded which). The source of this sequence is a woman aged 25 to 39 who had recovered from COVID-19. This chain joins TRBV28 and TRBJ1-5; no clear D. CDR3 DNA: TGTGCCAGCAAGAGACGGGGTGGCAATCAGCCCCAGCATTTT. It is translated as CASKRRGGNQPQHF.